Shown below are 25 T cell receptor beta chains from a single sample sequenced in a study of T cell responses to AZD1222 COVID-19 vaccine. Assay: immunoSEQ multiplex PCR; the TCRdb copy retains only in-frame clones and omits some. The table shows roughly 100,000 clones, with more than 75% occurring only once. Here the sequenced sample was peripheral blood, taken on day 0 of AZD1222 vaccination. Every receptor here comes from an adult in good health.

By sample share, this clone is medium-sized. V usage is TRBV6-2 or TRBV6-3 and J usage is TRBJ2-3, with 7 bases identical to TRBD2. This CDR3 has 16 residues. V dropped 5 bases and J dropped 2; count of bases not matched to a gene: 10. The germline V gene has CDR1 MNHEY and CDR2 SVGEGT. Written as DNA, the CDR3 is TGTGCCAGCAGTCGTACAGCGGGGAGCCCCACAGATACGCAGTATTTT. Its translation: CASSRTAGSPTDTQYF.

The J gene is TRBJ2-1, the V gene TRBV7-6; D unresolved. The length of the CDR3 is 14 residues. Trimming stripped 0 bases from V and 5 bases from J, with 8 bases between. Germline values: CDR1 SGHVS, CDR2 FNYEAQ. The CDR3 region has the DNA TGTGCCAGCAGCTTAGCGTTCCTAGACAATGAGCAGTTCTTC. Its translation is CASSLAFLDNEQFF.

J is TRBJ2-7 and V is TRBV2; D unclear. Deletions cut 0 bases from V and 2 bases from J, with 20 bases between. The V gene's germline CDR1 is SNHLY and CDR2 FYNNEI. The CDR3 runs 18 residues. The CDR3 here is CASSEAKGLLGLTYEQYF. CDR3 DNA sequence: TGTGCCAGCAGTGAAGCAAAGGGTCTTCTGGGCTTGACCTACGAGCAGTACTTC.

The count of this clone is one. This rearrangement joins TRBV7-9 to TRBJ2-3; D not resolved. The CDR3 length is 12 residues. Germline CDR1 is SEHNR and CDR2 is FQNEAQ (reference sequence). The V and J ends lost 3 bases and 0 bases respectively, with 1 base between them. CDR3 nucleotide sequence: TGTGCCAGCAGCTTTAGCACAGATACGCAGTATTTT. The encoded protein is CASSFSTDTQYF.

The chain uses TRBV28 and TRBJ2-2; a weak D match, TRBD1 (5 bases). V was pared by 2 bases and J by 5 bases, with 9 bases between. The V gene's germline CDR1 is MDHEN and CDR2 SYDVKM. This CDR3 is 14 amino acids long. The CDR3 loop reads CASSLRQITGELFF. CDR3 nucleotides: TGTGCCAGCAGTTTACGACAGATAACCGGGGAGCTGTTTTTT.

The CDR3 bases are TGTGCCAGCACTAAGGGCGAGGGGGGAAAAGAGACCCAGTACTTC. Translated: CASTKGEGGKETQYF. The chain links TRBV9 to TRBJ2-5; D assignment may be TRBD1 or TRBD2 (6 bases each). Germline loops: CDR1 SGDLS, CDR2 YYNGEE. The CDR3 runs to 15 residues. Trimming took off 6 bases at V and 3 bases at J, with 18 bases between the two ends.

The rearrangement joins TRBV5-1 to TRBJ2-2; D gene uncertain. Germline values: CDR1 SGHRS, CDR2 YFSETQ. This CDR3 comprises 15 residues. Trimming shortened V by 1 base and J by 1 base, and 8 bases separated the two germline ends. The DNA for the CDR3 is TGCGCCAGCAGCTTGAATCTCCAGAACACCGGGGAGCTGTTTTTT. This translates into CASSLNLQNTGELFF.

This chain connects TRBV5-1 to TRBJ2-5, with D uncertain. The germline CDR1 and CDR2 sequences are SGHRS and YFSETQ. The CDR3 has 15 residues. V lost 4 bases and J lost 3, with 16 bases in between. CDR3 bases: TGCGCCAGCAGCCCGGATGGGGATGGGGAAGAGACCCAGTACTTC. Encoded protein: CASSPDGDGEETQYF.

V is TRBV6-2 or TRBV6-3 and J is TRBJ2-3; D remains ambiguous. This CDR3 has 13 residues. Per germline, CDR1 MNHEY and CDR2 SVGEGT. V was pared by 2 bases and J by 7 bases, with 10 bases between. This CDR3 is CASSYHPANTQYF. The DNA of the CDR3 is TGTGCCAGCAGTTACCACCCAGCAAATACGCAGTATTTT.

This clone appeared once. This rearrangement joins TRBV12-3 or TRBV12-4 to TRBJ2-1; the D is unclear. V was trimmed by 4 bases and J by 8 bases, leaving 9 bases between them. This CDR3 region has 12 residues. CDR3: CASSSPNDEQFF. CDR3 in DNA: TGTGCCAGCAGTTCCCCGAACGATGAGCAGTTCTTC.

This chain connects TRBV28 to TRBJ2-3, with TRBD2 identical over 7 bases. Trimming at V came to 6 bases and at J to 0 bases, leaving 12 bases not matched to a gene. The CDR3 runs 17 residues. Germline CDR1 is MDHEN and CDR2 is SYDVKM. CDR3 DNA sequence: TGTGCCAGCAGCGCACCCCTAGCGGATACTAGCACAGATACGCAGTATTTT. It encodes CASSAPLADTSTDTQYF.

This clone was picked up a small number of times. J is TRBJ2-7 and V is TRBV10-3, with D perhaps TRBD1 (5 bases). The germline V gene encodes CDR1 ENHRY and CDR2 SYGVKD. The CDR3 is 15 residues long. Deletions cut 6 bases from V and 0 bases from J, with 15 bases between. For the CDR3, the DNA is TGTGCCATCAGCCCCCCCCCAACAGGCTCCTACGAGCAGTACTTC. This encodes CAISPPPTGSYEQYF.

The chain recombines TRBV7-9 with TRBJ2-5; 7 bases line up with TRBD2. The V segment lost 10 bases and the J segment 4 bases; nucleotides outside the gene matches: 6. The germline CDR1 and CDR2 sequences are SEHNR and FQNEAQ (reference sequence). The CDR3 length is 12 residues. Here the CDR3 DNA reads TGTGCCATGCGGGGGTCCGGAGAGACCCAGTACTTC. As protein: CAMRGSGETQYF.

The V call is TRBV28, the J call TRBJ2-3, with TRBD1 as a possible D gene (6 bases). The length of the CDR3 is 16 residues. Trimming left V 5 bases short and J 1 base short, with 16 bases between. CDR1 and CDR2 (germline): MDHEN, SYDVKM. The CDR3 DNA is TGTGCCAGCAGTAAGACGACAGGTTTTGGCACAGATACGCAGTATTTT. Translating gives CASSKTTGFGTDTQYF. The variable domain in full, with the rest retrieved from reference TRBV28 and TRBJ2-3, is DVKVTQSSRYLVKRTGEKVFLECVQDMDHENMFWYRQDPGLGLRLIYFSYDVKMKEKGDIPEGYSVSREKKERFSLILESASTNQTSMYLCASSKTTGFGTDTQYFGPGTRLTVL.

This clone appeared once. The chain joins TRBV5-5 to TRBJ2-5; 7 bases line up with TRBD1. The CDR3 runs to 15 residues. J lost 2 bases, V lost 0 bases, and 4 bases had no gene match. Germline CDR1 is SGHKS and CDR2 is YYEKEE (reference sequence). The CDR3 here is CASSLVTGQQETQYF. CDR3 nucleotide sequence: TGTGCCAGCAGCTTGGTGACAGGGCAGCAAGAGACCCAGTACTTC. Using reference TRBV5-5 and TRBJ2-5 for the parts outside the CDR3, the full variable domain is DAGVTQSPTHLIKTRGQQVTLRCSPISGHKSVSWYQQVLGQGPQFIFQYYEKEERGRGNFPDRFSARQFPNYSSELNVNALLLGDSALYLCASSLVTGQQETQYFGPGTRLLVL.

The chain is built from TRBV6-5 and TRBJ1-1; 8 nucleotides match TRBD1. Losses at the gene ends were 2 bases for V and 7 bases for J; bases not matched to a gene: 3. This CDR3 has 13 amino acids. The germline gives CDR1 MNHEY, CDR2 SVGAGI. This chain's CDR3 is CASSYHGQGEAFF. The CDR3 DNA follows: TGTGCCAGCAGTTACCATGGACAGGGTGAAGCTTTCTTT.

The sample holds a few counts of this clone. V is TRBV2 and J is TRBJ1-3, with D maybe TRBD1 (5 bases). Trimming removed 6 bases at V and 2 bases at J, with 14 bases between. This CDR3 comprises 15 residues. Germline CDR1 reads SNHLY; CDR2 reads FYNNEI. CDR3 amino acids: CASRGTLGTGNTIYF. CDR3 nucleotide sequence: TGTGCCAGCAGAGGGACCCTCGGCACTGGAAACACCATATATTTT.

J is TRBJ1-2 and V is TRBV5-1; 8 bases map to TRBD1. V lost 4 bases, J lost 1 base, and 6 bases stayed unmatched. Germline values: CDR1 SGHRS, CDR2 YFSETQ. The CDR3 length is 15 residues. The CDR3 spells CASSQGTGGNYGYTF. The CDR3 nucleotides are TGCGCCAGCAGCCAAGGCACAGGGGGTAACTATGGCTACACCTTC.

CDR3 region: CASTPTDGTKAFF. CDR3 DNA sequence: TGTGCCAGCACTCCTACCGACGGAACGAAAGCTTTCTTT. This chain joins TRBV28 and TRBJ1-1; D uncertain. The CDR3 consists of 13 residues. V shed 7 bases and J shed 9 bases, with 18 bases lying between them. The germline V gene encodes CDR1 MDHEN and CDR2 SYDVKM.

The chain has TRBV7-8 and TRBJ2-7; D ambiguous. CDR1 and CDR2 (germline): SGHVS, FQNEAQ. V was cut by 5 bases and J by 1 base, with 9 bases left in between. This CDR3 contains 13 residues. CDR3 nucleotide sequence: TGTGCCAGCAGCGTCGACGAATCCTACGAGCAGTACTTC. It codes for CASSVDESYEQYF.

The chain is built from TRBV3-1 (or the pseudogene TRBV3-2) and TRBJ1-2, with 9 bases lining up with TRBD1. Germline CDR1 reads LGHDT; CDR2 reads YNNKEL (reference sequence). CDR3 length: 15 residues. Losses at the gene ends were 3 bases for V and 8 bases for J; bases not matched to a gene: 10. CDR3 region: CASSQDRTGARGYTF. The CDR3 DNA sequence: TGTGCCAGCAGCCAGGATAGGACAGGGGCTCGGGGCTACACCTTC.

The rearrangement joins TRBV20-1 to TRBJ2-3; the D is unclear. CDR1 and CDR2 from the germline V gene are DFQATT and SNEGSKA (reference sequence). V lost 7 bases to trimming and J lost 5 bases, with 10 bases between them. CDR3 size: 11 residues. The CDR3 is CSDPSGDTQYF. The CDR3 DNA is TGCAGTGACCCTTCGGGAGATACGCAGTATTTT.

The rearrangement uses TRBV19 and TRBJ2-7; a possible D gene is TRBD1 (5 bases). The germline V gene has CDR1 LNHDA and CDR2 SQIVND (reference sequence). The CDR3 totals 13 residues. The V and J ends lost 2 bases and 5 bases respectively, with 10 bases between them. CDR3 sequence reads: CASSINQGNEQYF. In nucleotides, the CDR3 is TGTGCCAGTAGTATAAATCAGGGCAACGAGCAGTACTTC.

CDR3 nucleotide sequence: TGTGCCAGCAGTTTTTCGGCTCACAATGAGCAGTTCTTC. This encodes CASSFSAHNEQFF. The chain has TRBV12-3 or TRBV12-4 and TRBJ2-1; D gene uncertain. The CDR3 has 13 residues. V lost 3 bases, J lost 5 bases, and 8 bases lay in between.

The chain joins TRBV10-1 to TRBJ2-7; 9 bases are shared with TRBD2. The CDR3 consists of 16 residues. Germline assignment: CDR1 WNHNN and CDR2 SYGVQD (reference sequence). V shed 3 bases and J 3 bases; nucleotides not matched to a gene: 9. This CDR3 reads CASSDQKSGRFYEQYF. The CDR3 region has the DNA TGCGCCAGCAGTGACCAGAAAAGCGGGAGGTTCTACGAGCAGTACTTC.